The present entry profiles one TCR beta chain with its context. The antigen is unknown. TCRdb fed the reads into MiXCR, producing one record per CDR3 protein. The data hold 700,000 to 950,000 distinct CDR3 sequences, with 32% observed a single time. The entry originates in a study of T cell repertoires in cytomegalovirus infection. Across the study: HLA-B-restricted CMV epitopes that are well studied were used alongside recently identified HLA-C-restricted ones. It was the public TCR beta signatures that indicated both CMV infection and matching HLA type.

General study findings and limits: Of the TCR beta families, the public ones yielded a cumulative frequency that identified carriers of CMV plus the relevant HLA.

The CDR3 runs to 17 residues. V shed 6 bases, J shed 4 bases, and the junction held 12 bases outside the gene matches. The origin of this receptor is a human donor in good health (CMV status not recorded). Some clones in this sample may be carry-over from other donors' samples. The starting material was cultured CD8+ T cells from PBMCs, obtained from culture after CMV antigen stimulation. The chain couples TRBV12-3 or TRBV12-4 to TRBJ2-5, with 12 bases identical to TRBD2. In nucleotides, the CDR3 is TGTGCCAGCAGGACACTACCTAGCGGGGGGGCCGGAGAGACCCAGTACTTC. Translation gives CASRTLPSGGAGETQYF.